This TCR beta chain is drawn from a study of blood T cell repertoires in COVID-19. Study members were between roughly 18 and 100 years old and lived in 20 to 30 US regions. The assay was immunoSEQ multiplex PCR, and TCRdb's table has in-frame clones only and misses some. The sample holds about 240,000 clones, roughly 86% seen once. There are 14 residues in the CDR3. Deletions cut 5 bases from V and 7 bases from J, with 15 bases between. CDR1 LNHDA and CDR2 SQIVND come from the germline V gene (reference sequence). This sequence joins TRBV19 and TRBJ2-1, with D maybe TRBD1 (8 bases). This TCR was sampled from a middle-aged woman with acute COVID-19. Sequencing was done on a sample of PBMCs or T cells enriched from blood (not recorded which). In DNA, the CDR3 is TGTGCCAGTAGTCTTTACAGGGGGGGGAATGAGCAGTTCTTC. This encodes CASSLYRGGNEQFF.